The entry below describes one T cell receptor beta chain. The sample originates from a study of control samples from healthy donors and cancer patients. The ends were cut back, 3 bases at V and 7 bases at J, with 12 bases in the middle. The CDR3 consists of 13 residues. Sequencing used immunoSEQ multiplex PCR; TCRdb keeps in-frame clones, though not all of them. The sample yields about 35,000 clones, 80% to 95% seen once. The TCR comes from a man aged 35-49 years with colorectal cancer. Input material: PBMCs. This chain connects TRBV12-3 or TRBV12-4 to TRBJ1-1, with a tentative D call TRBD1 (6 bases). CDR3 amino acids: CASSLRGEFEAFF. In DNA, the CDR3 is TGTGCCAGCAGTTTGAGGGGGGAATTTGAAGCTTTCTTT.